The source of this T cell receptor beta chain is a study of T cell changes during pregnancy in multiple sclerosis. The repertoire was sequenced with immunoSEQ multiplex PCR; TCRdb's copy has only in-frame clones and lacks some. This sample has tens of thousands of clones, with around nine tenths found just once. Per the germline V gene, CDR1 is LGHNA and CDR2 is YSLEER. This CDR3 contains 20 residues. Trimming at V came to 2 bases and at J to 2 bases, leaving 9 bases not matched to a gene. The chain links TRBV4-3 to TRBJ2-2, with 15 bases that match TRBD2. The sequence was obtained from a female donor in good health, enrolled as a control in a pregnancy study. Sample: peripheral blood, taken in the first trimester of pregnancy. The CDR3, as DNA: TGCGCCAGCAGCCAACCTTCCGGGACTAGCGGGGGGTATAACACCGGGGAGCTGTTTTTT. This translates into CASSQPSGTSGGYNTGELFF.